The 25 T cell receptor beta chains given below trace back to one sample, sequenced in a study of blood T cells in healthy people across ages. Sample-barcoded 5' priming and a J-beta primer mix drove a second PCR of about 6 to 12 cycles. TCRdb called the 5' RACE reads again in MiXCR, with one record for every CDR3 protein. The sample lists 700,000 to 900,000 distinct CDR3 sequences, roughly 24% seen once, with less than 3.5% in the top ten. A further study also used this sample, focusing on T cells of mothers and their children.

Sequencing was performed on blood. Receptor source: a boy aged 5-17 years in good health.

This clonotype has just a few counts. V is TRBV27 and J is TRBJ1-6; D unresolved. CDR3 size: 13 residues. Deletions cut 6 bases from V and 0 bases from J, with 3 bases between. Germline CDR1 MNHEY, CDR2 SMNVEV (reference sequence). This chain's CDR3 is CASRSSYNSPLHF. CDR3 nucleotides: TGTGCCAGCAGGAGCTCCTATAATTCACCCCTCCACTTT.

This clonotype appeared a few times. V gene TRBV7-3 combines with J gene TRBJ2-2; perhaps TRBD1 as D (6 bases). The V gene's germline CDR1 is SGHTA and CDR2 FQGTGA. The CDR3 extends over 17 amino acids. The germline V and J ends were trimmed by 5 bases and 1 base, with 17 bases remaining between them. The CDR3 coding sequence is TGTGCCAGCAGCAAACCCTGGGACAACCGGAACACCGGGGAGCTGTTTTTT. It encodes CASSKPWDNRNTGELFF.

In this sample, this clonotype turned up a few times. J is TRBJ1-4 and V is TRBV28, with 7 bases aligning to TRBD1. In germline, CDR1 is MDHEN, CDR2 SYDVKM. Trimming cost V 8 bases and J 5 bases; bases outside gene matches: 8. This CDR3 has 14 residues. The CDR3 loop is CASGYWDSNEKLFF. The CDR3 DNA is TGTGCCAGCGGTTATTGGGACAGCAATGAAAAACTGTTTTTT.

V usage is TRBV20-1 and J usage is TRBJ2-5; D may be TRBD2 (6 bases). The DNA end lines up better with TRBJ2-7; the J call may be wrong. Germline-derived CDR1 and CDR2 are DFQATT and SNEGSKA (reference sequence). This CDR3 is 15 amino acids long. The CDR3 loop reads CSARDLGGSTYEQYF. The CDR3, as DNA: TGCAGTGCTAGAGATCTTGGAGGGAGTACGTACGAGCAGTACTTC.

In DNA, the CDR3 is TGCAGTGCTCCTAACCAAGAGACCCAGTACTTC. Its protein is CSAPNQETQYF. The chain employs TRBV20-1 and TRBJ2-5; D gene ambiguous. The V end was cut by 5 bases, the J end by 0 bases, with 4 bases between. Germline assignment: CDR1 DFQATT and CDR2 SNEGSKA (reference sequence). CDR3 length equals 11 residues.

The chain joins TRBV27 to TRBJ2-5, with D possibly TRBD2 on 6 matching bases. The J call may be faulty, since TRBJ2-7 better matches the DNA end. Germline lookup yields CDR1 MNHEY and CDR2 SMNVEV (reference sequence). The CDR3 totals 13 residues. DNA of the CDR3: TGTGCCAGCAGTTTATTGCGGGACGGCGAGCAGTACTTC. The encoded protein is CASSLLRDGEQYF.

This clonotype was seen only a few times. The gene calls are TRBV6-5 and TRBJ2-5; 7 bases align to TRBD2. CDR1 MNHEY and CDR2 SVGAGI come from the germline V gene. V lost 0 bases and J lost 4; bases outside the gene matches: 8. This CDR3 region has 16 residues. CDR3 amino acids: CASSYSGLGGVETQYF. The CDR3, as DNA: TGTGCCAGCAGTTACTCCGGACTAGGAGGGGTAGAGACCCAGTACTTC.

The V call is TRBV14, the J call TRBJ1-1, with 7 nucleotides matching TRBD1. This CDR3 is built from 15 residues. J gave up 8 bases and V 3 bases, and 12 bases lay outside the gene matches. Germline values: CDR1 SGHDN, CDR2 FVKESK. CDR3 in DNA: TGTGCCAGCAGCCAGTACAGGGGCATCTGGACCGAAGCTTTCTTT. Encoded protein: CASSQYRGIWTEAFF.

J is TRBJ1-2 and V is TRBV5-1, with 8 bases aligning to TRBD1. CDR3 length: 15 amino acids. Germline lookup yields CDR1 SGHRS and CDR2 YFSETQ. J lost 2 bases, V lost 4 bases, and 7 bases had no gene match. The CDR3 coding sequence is TGCGCCAGCAGCATAACTGGGACAGGAAACTATGGCTACACCTTC. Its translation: CASSITGTGNYGYTF.

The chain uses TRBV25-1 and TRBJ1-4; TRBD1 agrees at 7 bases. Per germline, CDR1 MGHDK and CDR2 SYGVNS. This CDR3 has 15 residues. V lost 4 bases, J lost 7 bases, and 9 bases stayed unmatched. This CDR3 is CASSAPGGLIEKLFF. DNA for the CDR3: TGTGCCAGCAGTGCCCCAGGGGGTTTAATTGAAAAACTGTTTTTT.

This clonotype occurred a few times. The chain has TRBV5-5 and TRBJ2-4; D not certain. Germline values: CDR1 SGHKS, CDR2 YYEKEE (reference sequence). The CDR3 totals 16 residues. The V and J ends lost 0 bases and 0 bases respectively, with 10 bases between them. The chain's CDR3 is CASSLGQMLAKNIQYF. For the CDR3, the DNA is TGTGCCAGCAGCTTGGGGCAGATGCTAGCCAAAAACATTCAGTACTTC.

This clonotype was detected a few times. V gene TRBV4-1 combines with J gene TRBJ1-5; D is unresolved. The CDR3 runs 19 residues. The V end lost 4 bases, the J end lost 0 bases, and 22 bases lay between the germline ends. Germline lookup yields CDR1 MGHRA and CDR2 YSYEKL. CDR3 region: CASSLDSFLVYYSNQPQHF. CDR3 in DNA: TGCGCCAGCAGCCTCGACTCATTTTTGGTTTATTATAGCAATCAGCCCCAGCATTTT.

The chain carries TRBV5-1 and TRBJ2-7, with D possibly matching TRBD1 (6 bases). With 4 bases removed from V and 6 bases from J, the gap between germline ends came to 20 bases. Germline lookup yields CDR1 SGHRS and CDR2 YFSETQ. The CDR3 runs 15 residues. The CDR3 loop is CASSRSRGPRIEQYF. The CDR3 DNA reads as TGCGCCAGCAGCAGGTCCAGGGGCCCAAGGATCGAGCAGTACTTC.

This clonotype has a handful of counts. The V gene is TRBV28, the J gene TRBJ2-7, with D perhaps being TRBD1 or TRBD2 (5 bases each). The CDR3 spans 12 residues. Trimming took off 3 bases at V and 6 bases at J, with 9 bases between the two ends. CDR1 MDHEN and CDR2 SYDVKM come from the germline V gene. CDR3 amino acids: CASSFLRGEQYF. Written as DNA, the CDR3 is TGTGCCAGCAGTTTCCTGAGGGGCGAGCAGTACTTC.

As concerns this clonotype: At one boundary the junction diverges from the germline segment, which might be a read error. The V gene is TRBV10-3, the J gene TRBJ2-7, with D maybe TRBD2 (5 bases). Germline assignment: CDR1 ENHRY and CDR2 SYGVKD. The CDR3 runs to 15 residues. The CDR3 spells CAICEYETEDYEQYF. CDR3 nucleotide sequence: TGTGCCATCTGTGAGTATGAGACGGAGGACTACGAGCAGTACTTC.

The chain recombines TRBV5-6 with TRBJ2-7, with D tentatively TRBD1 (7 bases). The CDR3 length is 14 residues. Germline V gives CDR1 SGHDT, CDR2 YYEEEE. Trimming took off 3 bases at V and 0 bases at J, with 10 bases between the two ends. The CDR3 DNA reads TGTGCCAGCAGCTGGGGGGACAGCTCCTACGAGCAGTACTTC. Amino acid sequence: CASSWGDSSYEQYF.

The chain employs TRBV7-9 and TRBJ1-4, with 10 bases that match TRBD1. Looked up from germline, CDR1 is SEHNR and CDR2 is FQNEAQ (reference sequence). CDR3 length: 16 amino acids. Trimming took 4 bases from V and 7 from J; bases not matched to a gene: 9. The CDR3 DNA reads TGTGCCAGCAGCTCCACGAGACAGGGGGCGGTTGAAAAACTGTTTTTT. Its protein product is CASSSTRQGAVEKLFF.

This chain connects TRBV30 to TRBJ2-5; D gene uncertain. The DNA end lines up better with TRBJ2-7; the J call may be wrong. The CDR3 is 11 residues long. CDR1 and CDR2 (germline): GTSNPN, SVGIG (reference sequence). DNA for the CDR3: TGTGCCGCCACTTCGGCCTACGAGCAGTACTTC. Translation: CAATSAYEQYF.

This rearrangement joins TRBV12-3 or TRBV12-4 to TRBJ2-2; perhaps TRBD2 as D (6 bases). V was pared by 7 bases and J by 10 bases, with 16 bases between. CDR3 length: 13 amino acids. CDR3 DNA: TGTGCCAGCACCCCGGAGGGCAGAGAGGAGCTGTTTTTT. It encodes CASTPEGREELFF.

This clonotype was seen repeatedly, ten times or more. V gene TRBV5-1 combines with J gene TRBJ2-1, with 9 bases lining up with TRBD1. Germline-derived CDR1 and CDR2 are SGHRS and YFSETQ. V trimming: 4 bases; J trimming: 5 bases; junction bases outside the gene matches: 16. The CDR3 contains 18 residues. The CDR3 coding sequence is TGCGCCAGCAGCCGAAGAGGCCAGGGACAGGGTACAGACAATGAGCAGTTCTTC. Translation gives CASSRRGQGQGTDNEQFF.

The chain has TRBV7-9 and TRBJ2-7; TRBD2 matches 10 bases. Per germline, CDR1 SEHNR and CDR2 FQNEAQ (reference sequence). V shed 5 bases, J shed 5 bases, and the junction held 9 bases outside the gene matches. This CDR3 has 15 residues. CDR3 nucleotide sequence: TGTGCCAGCAGCCCGACTTTAGCGGGAGGCGACGAGCAGTACTTC. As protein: CASSPTLAGGDEQYF.

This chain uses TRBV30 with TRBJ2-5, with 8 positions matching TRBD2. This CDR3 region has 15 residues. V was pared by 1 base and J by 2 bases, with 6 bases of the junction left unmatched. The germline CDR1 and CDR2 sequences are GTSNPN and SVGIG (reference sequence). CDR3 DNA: TGTGCCTGGAGTGGTGGAGTAGCGGGGCAAGAGACCCAGTACTTC. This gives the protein CAWSGGVAGQETQYF.

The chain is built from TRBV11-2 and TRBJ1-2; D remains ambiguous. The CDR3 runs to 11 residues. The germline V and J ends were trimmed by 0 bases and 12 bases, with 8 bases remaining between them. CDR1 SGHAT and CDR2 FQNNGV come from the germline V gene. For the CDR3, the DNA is TGTGCCAGCAGCTTAGATGAGGCAAACACCTTC. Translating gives CASSLDEANTF.

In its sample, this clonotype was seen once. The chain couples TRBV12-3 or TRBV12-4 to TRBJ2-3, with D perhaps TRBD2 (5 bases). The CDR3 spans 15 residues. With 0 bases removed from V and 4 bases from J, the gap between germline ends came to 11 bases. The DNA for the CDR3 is TGTGCCAGCAGTTTAGCTACGGGGAGTGCAGATACGCAGTATTTT. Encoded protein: CASSLATGSADTQYF.

CDR3 amino acids: CASMVGVTTEAFF. CDR3 nucleotide sequence: TGTGCCAGCATGGTGGGGGTGACCACTGAAGCTTTCTTT. The rearrangement joins TRBV27 to TRBJ1-1; a weak D match, TRBD1 (5 bases). Trimming stripped 7 bases from V and 4 bases from J, with 13 bases between. CDR1 is MNHEY, CDR2 SMNVEV, per germline (reference sequence). CDR3 length: 13 amino acids.